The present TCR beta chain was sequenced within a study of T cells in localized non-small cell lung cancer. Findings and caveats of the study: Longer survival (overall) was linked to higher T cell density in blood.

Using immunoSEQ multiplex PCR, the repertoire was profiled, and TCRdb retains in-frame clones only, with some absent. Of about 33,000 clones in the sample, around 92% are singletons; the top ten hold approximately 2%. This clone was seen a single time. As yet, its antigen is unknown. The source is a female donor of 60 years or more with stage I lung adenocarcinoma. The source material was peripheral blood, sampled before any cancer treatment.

The CDR3 reads CAWSVDPNYGYTF. The CDR3 DNA reads as TGTGCCTGGAGTGTAGATCCTAACTATGGCTACACCTTC. This rearrangement joins TRBV30 to TRBJ1-2; the D is unclear. The germline V and J ends were trimmed by 0 bases and 0 bases, with 5 bases remaining between them. CDR1 and CDR2 from the germline V gene are GTSNPN and SVGIG (reference sequence). This CDR3 comprises 13 residues.